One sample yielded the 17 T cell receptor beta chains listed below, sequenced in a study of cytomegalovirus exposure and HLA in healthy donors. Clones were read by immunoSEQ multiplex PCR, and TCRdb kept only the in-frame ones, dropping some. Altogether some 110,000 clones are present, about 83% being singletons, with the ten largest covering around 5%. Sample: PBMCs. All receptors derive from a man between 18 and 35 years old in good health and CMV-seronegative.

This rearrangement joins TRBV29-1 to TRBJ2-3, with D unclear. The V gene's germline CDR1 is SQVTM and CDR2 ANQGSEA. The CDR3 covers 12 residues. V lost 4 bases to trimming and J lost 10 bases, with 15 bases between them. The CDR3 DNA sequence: TGCAGCGTTGCGACTTCTAAAGGTGCGCAGTATTTT. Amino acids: CSVATSKGAQYF.

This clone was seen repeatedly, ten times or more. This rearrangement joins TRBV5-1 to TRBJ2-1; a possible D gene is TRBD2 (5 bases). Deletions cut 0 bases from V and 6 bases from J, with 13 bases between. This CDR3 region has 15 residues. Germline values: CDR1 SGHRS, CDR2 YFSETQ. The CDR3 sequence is CASSLAEGTVNEQFF. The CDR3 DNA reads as TGCGCCAGCAGCTTGGCCGAGGGAACGGTCAATGAGCAGTTCTTC. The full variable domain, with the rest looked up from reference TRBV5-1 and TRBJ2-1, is KAGVTQTPRYLIKTRGQQVTLSCSPISGHRSVSWYQQTPGQGLQFLFEYFSETQRNKGNFPGRFSGRQFSNSRSEMNVSTLELGDSALYLCASSLAEGTVNEQFFGPGTRLTVL.

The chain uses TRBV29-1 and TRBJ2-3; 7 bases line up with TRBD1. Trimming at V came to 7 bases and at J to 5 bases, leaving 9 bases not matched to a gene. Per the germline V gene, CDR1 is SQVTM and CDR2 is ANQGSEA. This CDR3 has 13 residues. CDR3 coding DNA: TGCAGCGCCGCCGGGACAGAGGGAGATACGCAGTATTTT. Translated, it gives CSAAGTEGDTQYF.

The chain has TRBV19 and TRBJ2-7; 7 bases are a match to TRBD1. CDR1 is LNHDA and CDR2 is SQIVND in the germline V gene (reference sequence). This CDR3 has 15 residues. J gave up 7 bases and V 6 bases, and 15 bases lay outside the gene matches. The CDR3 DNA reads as TGTGCCAGTAGCCCCGACAGGGCCGCGCCTAGGGAGCAGTACTTC. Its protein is CASSPDRAAPREQYF.

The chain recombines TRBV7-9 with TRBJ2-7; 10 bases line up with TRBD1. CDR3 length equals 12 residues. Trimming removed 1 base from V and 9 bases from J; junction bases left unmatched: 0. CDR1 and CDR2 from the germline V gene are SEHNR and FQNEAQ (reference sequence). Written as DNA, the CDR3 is TGTGCCAGCAGCTTAGGGACAGGGGGGCAGTACTTC. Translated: CASSLGTGGQYF.

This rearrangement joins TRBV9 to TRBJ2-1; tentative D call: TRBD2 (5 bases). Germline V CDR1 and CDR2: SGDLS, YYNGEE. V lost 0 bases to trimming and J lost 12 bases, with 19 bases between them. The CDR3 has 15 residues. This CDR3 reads CASSVDAYSQRVQFF. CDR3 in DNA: TGTGCCAGCAGCGTAGACGCCTACTCCCAGAGGGTGCAGTTCTTC.

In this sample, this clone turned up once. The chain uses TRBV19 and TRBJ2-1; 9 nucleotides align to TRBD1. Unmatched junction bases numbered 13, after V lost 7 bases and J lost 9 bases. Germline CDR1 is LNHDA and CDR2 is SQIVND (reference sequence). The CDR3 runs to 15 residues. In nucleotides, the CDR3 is TGTGCCAGTAAACCAGCCCGGACAGGGGTGGGTGAGCAGTTCTTC. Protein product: CASKPARTGVGEQFF.

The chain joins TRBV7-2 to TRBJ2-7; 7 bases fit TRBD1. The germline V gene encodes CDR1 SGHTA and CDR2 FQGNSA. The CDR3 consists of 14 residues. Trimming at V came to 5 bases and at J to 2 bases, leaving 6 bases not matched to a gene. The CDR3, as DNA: TGTGCCAGCAGCCATAGAACAGGGGCCTACGAGCAGTACTTC. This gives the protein CASSHRTGAYEQYF.

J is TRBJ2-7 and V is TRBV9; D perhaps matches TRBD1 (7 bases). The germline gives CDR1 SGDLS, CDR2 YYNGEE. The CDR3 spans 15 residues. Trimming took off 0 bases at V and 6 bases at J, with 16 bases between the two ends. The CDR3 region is CASSVAGGGSGEQYF. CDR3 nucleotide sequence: TGTGCCAGCAGCGTAGCTGGAGGGGGCAGTGGCGAGCAGTACTTC. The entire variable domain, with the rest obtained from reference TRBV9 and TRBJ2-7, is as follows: DSGVTQTPKHLITATGQRVTLRCSPRSGDLSVYWYQQSLDQGLQFLIQYYNGEERAKGNILERFSAQQFPDLHSELNLSSLELGDSALYFCASSVAGGGSGEQYFGPGTRLTVT.

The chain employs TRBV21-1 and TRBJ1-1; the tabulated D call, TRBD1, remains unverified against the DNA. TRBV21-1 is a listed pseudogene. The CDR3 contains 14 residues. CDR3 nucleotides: TGTGCCAGCATCCGAGAGGGGGCAGGGGATGAAGCTTTCTTT. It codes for CASIREGAGDEAFF.

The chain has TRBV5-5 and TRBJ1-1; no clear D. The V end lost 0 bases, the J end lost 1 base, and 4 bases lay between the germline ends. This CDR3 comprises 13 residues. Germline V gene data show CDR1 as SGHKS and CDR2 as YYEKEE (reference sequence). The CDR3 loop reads CASSLDQNTEAFF. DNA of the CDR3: TGTGCCAGCAGCTTGGATCAGAACACTGAAGCTTTCTTT.

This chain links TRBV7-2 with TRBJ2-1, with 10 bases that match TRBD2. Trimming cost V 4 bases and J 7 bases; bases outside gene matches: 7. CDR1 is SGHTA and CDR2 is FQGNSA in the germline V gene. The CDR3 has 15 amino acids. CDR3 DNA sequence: TGTGCCAGCAGCTCACAGAGCGGGGGGGCGAATGAGCAGTTCTTC. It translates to CASSSQSGGANEQFF.

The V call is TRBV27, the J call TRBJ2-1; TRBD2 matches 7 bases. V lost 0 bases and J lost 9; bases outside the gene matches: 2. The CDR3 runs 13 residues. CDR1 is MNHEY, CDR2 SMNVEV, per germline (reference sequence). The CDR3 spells CASSLSRGGEQFF. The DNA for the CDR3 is TGTGCCAGCAGTTTATCCCGCGGGGGTGAGCAGTTCTTC.

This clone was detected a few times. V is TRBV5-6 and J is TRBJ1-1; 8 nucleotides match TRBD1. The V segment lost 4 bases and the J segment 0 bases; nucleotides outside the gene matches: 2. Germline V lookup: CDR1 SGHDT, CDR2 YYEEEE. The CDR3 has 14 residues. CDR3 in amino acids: CASSPQGVNTEAFF. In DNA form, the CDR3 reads TGTGCCAGCAGCCCACAGGGGGTGAACACTGAAGCTTTCTTT.

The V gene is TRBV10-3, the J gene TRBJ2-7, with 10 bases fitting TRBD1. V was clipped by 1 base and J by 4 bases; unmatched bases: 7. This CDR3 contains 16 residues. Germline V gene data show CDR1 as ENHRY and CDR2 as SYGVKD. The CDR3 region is CAISEWGQGRAYEQYF. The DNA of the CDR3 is TGTGCCATCAGTGAGTGGGGACAGGGGAGGGCGTACGAGCAGTACTTC.

Written as DNA, the CDR3 is TGTGCCAGCAGTGAAACCGGGACAGGGGGGATGAACACTGAAGCTTTCTTT. Encoded protein: CASSETGTGGMNTEAFF. This chain links TRBV25-1 with TRBJ1-1; 11 bases fit TRBD1. The V and J ends lost 2 bases and 0 bases, in that order; junction bases with no gene match: 5. Germline V gene lookup returns CDR1 MGHDK and CDR2 SYGVNS. There are 17 residues in the CDR3.

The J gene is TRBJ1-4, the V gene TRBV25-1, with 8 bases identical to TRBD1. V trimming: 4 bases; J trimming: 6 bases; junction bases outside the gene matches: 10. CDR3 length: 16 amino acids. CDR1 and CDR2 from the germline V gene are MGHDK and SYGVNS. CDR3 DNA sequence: TGTGCCAGCAGTGGTAACCGGGACAGGAGTGATGAAAAACTGTTTTTT. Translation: CASSGNRDRSDEKLFF. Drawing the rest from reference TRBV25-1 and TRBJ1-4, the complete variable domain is EADIYQTPRYLVIGTGKKITLECSQTMGHDKMYWYQQDPGMELHLIHYSYGVNSTEKGDLSSESTVSRIRTEHFPLTLESARPSHTSQYLCASSGNRDRSDEKLFFGSGTQLSVL.